The 5 T cell receptor beta chains below were found in one sample sequenced in a study of blood T cells in healthy people across ages. It was with a sample-barcoded 5' primer and a J-beta primer mix that a second PCR of roughly 6 to 12 cycles was run. TCRdb re-derived calls from the 5' RACE reads in MiXCR, one entry per CDR3 protein. The repertoire consists of almost 800,000 distinct CDR3 sequences, with more than 45% occurring once and the leading ten covering about 20%. Sequenced material: blood. Source of these receptors: a man in his thirties or forties in good health.

The chain has TRBV7-9 and TRBJ1-1; D is undetermined. The germline V gene has CDR1 SEHNR and CDR2 FQNEAQ (reference sequence). Trimming shortened V by 5 bases and J by 7 bases, and 11 bases separated the two germline ends. This CDR3 region has 12 residues. The CDR3 is CASSKDRHEAFF. CDR3 in DNA: TGTGCCAGCAGCAAGGACCGTCATGAAGCTTTCTTT.

The chain uses TRBV7-2 and TRBJ2-2; 8 bases line up with TRBD2. Germline trimming cut 6 bases from V and 4 bases from J; bases unmatched to any gene: 7. This CDR3 is built from 15 residues. Germline-derived CDR1 and CDR2 are SGHTA and FQGNSA. The CDR3 DNA reads TGTGCCAGCAGTTCCAGCGGGAGTGCCACCGGGGAGCTGTTTTTT. Translation gives CASSSSGSATGELFF. Together with reference TRBV7-2 and TRBJ2-2, the CDR3 gives the full variable domain: GAGVSQSPSNKVTEKGKDVELRCDPISGHTALYWYRQSLGQGLEFLIYFQGNSAPDKSGLPSDRFSAERTGGSVSTLTIQRTQQEDSAVYLCASSSSGSATGELFFGEGSRLTVL.

V and J are TRBV15 and TRBJ2-6, with 10 positions matching TRBD2. Germline CDR1 reads LNHNV; CDR2 reads YYDKDF (reference sequence). V lost 2 bases and J lost 1; bases outside the gene matches: 8. The CDR3 is 19 amino acids. The CDR3 DNA is TGTGCCACCAGCAGACAAGAGAGCGGGGGGGCTTCTGGGGCCAACGTCCTGACTTTC. Its translation: CATSRQESGGASGANVLTF.

The rearrangement links TRBV13 to TRBJ2-5, with TRBD2 identical over 10 bases. The end of the DNA fits TRBJ2-7 better, so the J call may be wrong. Germline CDR1 reads PRHDT; CDR2 reads FYEKMQ (reference sequence). The length of the CDR3 is 14 residues. The CDR3: CASSDSGGTDEQYF. The CDR3 DNA is TGTGCCAGCAGCGATAGCGGGGGGACGGACGAGCAGTACTTC.

V gene TRBV5-4 combines with J gene TRBJ2-5; 7 bases agree with TRBD2. This CDR3 is 13 amino acids long. Trimming removed 2 bases from V and 10 bases from J; junction bases left unmatched: 8. Per germline, CDR1 SGHNT and CDR2 YYREEE (reference sequence). DNA of the CDR3: TGTGCCAGCAGCTTAAGAGGACTAGAGGGCCAGTACTTC. This translates into CASSLRGLEGQYF.